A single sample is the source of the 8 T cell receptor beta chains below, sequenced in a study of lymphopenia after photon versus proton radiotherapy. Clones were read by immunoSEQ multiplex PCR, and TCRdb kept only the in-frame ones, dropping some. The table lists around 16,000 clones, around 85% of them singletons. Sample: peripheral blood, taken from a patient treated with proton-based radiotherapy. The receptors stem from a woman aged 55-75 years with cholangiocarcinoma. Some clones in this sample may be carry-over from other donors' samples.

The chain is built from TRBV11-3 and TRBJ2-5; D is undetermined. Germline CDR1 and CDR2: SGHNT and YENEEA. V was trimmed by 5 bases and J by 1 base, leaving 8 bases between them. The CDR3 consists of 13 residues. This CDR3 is CASSLSSQETQYF. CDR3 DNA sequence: TGTGCCAGCAGCCTAAGCAGCCAAGAGACCCAGTACTTC.

The CDR3 coding sequence is TGTGCCAGCAGCCCCCAGCCGAACACTGAAGCTTTCTTT. It is translated as CASSPQPNTEAFF. The J gene is TRBJ1-1, the V gene TRBV11-2; D uncertain. Trimming took off 5 bases at V and 1 base at J, with 8 bases between the two ends. CDR1 and CDR2 from the germline V gene are SGHAT and FQNNGV. The CDR3 is made up of 13 amino acids.

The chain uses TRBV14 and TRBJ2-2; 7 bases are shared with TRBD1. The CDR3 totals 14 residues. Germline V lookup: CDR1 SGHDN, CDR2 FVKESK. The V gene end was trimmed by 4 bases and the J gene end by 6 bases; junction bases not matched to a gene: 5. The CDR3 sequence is CASSLRGGPGELFF. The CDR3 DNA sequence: TGTGCCAGCAGCCTGCGAGGGGGCCCCGGGGAGCTGTTTTTT. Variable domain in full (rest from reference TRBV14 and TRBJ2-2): EAGVTQFPSHSVIEKGQTVTLRCDPISGHDNLYWYRRVMGKEIKFLLHFVKESKQDESGMPNNRFLAERTGGTYSTLKVQPAELEDSGVYFCASSLRGGPGELFFGEGSRLTVL.

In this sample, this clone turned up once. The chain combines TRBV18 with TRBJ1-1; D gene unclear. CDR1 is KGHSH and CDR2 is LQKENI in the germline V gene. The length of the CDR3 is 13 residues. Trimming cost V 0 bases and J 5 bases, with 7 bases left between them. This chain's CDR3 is CASSPPPGTEAFF. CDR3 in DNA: TGTGCCAGCTCACCACCGCCGGGAACTGAAGCTTTCTTT.

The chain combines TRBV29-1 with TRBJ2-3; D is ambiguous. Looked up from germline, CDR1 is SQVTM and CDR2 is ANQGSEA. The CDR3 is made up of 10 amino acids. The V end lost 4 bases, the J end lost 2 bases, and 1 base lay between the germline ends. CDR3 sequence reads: CSVVTDTQYF. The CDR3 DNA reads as TGCAGCGTTGTCACAGATACGCAGTATTTT.

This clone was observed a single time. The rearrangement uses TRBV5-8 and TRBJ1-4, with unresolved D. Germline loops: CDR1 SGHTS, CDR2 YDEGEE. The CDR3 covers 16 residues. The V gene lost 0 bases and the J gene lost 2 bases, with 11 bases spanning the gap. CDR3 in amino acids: CASSLGRRMTNEKLFF. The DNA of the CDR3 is TGTGCCAGCAGCTTGGGTAGGAGGATGACTAATGAAAAACTGTTTTTT.

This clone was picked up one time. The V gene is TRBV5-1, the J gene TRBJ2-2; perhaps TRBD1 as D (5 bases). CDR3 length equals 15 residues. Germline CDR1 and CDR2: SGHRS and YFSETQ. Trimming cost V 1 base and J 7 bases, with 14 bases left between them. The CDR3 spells CASSLPTGTGGELFF. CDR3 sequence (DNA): TGCGCCAGCAGCTTGCCAACAGGAACGGGCGGGGAGCTGTTTTTT.

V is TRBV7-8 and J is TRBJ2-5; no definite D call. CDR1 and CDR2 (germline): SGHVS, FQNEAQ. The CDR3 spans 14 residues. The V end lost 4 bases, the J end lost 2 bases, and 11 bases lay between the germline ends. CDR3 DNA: TGTGCCAGCAGCTCCTGGACGGAGCAAGAGACCCAGTACTTC. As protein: CASSSWTEQETQYF.